This passage covers 10 T cell receptor beta chains from one sample sequenced in a study of identical twins. TCRdb passed the 5' RACE reads through MiXCR, listing each CDR3 protein once. This sample has approximately 680,000 distinct CDR3 sequences, with 7.1% found just once. These same records also appear under a second study, on yellow fever vaccine responses in identical twins.

Sequencing used PBMCs. All receptors come from a woman between 18 and 30 years old in good health.

This clonotype was counted between two and nine times. The V call is TRBV20-1, the J call TRBJ2-1; D unclear. This CDR3 has 12 residues. Germline V gene lookup returns CDR1 DFQATT and CDR2 SNEGSKA (reference sequence). Trimming took off 3 bases at V and 4 bases at J, with 7 bases between the two ends. DNA of the CDR3: TGCAGTGCTAGTGCCAATTACAATGAGCAGTTCTTC. It codes for CSASANYNEQFF.

The rearrangement joins TRBV11-2 to TRBJ2-1, with D unresolved. This CDR3 region has 14 residues. Germline CDR1 and CDR2: SGHAT and FQNNGV. V lost 1 base and J lost 5, with 9 bases in between. The chain's CDR3 is CASSLGGLDNEQFF. The CDR3 DNA reads as TGTGCCAGCAGCTTAGGGGGTCTTGACAATGAGCAGTTCTTC.

There are a few counts of this clonotype. The chain combines TRBV20-1 with TRBJ2-2, with 10 nucleotides matching TRBD2. The trim removed 0 bases at V and 4 bases at J, leaving 5 bases unmatched. The CDR3 is made up of 16 amino acids. CDR1 is DFQATT and CDR2 is SNEGSKA in the germline V gene (reference sequence). The CDR3 loop reads CSAREATSGITGELFF. The CDR3 DNA is TGCAGTGCTAGAGAGGCTACTAGCGGGATCACCGGGGAGCTGTTTTTT.

This clonotype occurred a few times. This rearrangement joins TRBV18 to TRBJ2-1; TRBD2 matches 10 bases. The CDR3 loop spans 15 amino acids. Germline CDR1 KGHSH, CDR2 LQKENI. The V gene end was trimmed by 3 bases and the J gene end by 8 bases; junction bases not matched to a gene: 7. The CDR3 DNA follows: TGTGCCAGCTCACCCAGCGGGGGGGCCTGGTATGAGCAGTTCTTC. Translation: CASSPSGGAWYEQFF.

This clonotype turned up a few times. The J gene is TRBJ1-1, the V gene TRBV6-5, with D hard to call. The CDR3 sequence is 12 residues long. Germline V gene sequence: CDR1 MNHEY, CDR2 SVGAGI. Trimming removed 7 bases at V and 5 bases at J, with 11 bases between. In nucleotides, the CDR3 is TGTGCCAGCACTACCTTGGGGACTGAAGCTTTCTTT. It specifies CASTTLGTEAFF.

This clonotype appeared a few times. The chain uses TRBV11-2 and TRBJ2-3; 7 nucleotides match TRBD2. The CDR3 has 15 residues. The ends lost 5 bases at V and 6 bases at J; junction bases unmatched: 11. Looked up from germline, CDR1 is SGHAT and CDR2 is FQNNGV. The CDR3: CASSRTSGFSDTQYF. In DNA, the CDR3 is TGTGCCAGCAGCCGGACTAGTGGGTTTTCCGATACGCAGTATTTT.

This clonotype has a handful of counts. The chain is built from TRBV11-2 and TRBJ2-1; D might be TRBD1 or TRBD2, each matching 6 bases. Per the germline V gene, CDR1 is SGHAT and CDR2 is FQNNGV. The V gene lost 5 bases and the J gene lost 3 bases, with 23 bases spanning the gap. There are 18 residues in the CDR3. The CDR3, as DNA: TGTGCCAGCAGCGTCATTGGGCTCTTGCGGGGACACTACAATGAGCAGTTCTTC. Translated, it gives CASSVIGLLRGHYNEQFF.

The chain's CDR3 is CASSFRRAGGRYDGELFF. The CDR3, as DNA: TGTGCCAGCAGTTTCCGTCGGGCGGGAGGGCGATATGACGGGGAGCTGTTTTTT. The chain couples TRBV27 to TRBJ2-2; 9 positions agree with TRBD2. The CDR3 has 18 amino acids. The V gene's germline CDR1 is MNHEY and CDR2 SMNVEV (reference sequence). Losses at the gene ends were 3 bases for V and 7 bases for J; bases not matched to a gene: 15.

This clonotype showed up just a few times. The V and J genes are TRBV19 and TRBJ2-6, with D unresolved. Trimming cost V 3 bases and J 0 bases, with 3 bases left between them. CDR1 and CDR2 (germline): LNHDA, SQIVND (reference sequence). The CDR3 runs 14 residues. The CDR3 region is CASSIYSGANVLTF. The CDR3 DNA is TGTGCCAGTAGTATCTACTCTGGGGCCAACGTCCTGACTTTC. Variable domain in full (rest from reference TRBV19 and TRBJ2-6): DGGITQSPKYLFRKEGQNVTLSCEQNLNHDAMYWYRQDPGQGLRLIYYSQIVNDFQKGDIAEGYSVSREKKESFPLTVTSAQKNPTAFYLCASSIYSGANVLTFGAGSRLTVL.

This clonotype was detected only a few times. The chain couples TRBV10-3 to TRBJ2-2; TRBD2 is a possible D gene (5 bases). Trimming removed 8 bases at V and 7 bases at J, with 23 bases between. Germline lookup yields CDR1 ENHRY and CDR2 SYGVKD. The CDR3 extends over 16 amino acids. The CDR3 region is CAIYNGRREYHGELFF. The CDR3 DNA follows: TGTGCCATCTACAACGGCCGTAGGGAGTATCACGGGGAGCTGTTTTTT.